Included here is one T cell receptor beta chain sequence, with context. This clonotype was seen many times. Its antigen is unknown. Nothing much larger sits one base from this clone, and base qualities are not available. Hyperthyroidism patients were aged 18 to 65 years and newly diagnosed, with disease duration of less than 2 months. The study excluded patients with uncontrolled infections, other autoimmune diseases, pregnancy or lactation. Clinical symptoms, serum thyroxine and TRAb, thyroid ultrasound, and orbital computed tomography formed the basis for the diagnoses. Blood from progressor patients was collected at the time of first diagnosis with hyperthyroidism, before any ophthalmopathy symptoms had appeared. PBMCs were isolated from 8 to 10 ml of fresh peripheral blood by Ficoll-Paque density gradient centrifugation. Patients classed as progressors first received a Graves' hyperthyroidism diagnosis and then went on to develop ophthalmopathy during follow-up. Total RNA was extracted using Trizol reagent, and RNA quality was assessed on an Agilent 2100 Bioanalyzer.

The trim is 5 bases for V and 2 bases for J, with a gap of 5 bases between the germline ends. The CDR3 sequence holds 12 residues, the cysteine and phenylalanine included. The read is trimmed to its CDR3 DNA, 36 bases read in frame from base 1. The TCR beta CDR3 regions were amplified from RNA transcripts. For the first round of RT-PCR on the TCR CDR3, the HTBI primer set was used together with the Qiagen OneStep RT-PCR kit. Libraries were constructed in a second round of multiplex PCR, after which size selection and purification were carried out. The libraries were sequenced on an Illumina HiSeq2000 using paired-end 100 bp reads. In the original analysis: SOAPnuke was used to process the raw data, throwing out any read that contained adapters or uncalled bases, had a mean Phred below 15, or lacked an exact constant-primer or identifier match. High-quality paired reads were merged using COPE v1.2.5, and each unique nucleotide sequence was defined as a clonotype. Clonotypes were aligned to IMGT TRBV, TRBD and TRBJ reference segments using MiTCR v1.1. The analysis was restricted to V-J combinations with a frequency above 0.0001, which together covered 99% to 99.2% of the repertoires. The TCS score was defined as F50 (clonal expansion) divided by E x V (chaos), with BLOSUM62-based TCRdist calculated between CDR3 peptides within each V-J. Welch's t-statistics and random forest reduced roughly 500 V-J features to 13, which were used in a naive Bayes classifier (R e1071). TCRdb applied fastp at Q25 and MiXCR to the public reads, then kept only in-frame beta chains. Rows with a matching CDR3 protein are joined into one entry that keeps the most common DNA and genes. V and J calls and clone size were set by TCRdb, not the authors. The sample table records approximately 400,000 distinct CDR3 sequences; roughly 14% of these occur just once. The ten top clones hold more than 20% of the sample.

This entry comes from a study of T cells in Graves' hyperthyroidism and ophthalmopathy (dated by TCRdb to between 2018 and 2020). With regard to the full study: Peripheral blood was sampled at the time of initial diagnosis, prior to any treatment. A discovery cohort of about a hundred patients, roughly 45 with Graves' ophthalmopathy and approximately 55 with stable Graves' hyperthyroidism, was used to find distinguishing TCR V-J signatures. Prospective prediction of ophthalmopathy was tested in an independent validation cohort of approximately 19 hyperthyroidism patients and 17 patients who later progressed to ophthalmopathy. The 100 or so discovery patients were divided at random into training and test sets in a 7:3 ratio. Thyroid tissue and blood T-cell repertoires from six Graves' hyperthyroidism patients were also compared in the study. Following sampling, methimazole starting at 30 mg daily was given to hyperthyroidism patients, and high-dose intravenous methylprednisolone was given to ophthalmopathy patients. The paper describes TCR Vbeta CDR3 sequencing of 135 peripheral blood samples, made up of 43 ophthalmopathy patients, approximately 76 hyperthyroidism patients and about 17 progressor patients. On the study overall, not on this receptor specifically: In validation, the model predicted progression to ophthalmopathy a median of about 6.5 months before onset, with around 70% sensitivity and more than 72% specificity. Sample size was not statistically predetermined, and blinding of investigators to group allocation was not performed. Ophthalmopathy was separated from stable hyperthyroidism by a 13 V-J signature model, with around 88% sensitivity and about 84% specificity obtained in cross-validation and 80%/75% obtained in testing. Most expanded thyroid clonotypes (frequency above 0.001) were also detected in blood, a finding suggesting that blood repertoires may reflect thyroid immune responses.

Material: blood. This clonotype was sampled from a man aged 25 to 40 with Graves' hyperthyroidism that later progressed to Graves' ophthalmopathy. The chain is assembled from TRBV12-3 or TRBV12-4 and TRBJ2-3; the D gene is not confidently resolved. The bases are TGTGCCAGCAGTCAATTCACAGATACGCAGTATTTT. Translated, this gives CASSQFTDTQYF.